This TCR beta chain was identified in a study of shared clonotypes between healthy human individuals. The CDR3 has 16 residues. The trim removed 4 bases at V and 4 bases at J, leaving 10 bases unmatched. Germline lookup yields CDR1 SGHRS and CDR2 YFSETQ. This clone occurred once. Only in-frame clones appear in the TCRdb table, and some are missing; sequencing was by immunoSEQ multiplex PCR. Of some 550,000 clones in the sample, more than 95% are singletons; the top ten hold around 0.057%. The sequenced sample consisted of naive CD4+ T cells sorted from blood. Subset in this sample: CD45RA+ positively selected. The rearrangement joins TRBV5-1 to TRBJ2-2; 7 bases fit TRBD2. This TCR was recovered from a woman in her thirties in good health. The CDR3 reads CASSQRTRGFTGELFF. CDR3 nucleotides: TGCGCCAGCAGCCAGAGGACTAGGGGTTTCACCGGGGAGCTGTTTTTT.